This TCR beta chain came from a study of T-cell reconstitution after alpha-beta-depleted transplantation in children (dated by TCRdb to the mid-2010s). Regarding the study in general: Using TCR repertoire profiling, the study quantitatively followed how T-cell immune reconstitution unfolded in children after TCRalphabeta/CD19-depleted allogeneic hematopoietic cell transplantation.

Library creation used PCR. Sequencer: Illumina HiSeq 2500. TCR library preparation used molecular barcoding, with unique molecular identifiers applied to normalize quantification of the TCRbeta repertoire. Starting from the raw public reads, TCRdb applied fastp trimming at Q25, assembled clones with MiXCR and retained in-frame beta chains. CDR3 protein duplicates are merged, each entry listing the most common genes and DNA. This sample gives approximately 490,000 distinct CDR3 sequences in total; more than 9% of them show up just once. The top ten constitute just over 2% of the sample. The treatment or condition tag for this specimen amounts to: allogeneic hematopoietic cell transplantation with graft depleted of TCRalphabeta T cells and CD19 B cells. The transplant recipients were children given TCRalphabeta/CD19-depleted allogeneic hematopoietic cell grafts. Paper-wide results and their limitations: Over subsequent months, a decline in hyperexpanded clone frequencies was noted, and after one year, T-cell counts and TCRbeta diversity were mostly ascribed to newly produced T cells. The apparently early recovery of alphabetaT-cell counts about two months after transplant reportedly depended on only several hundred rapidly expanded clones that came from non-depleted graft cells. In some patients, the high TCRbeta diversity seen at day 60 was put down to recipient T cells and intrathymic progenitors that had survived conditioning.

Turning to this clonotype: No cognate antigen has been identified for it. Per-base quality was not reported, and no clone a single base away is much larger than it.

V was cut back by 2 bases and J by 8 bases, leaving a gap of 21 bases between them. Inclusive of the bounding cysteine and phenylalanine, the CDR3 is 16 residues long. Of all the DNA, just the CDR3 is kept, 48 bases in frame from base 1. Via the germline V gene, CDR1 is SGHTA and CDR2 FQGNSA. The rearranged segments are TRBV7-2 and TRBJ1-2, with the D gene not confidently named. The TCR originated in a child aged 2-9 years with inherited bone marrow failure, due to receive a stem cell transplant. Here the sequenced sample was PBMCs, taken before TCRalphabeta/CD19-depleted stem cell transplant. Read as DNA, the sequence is TGTGCCAGCAGCTTAAAGGGATTCTTTGAAGGGCGAGGCTACACCTTC. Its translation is CASSLKGFFEGRGYTF.